These T cell receptor beta chains were read from a single sample in a study of regulatory T cells in long-lasting Graves disease. TCRdb independently ran MiXCR on the multiplex PCR reads; one entry per CDR3 protein. The data contain about 560,000 distinct CDR3 sequences, roughly 15% of them singletons. The sample also formed part of further work on T cells in Graves' hyperthyroidism and ophthalmopathy.

Material: peripheral blood mononuclear cells (PBMCs), obtained at new diagnosis, from a patient treated with antithyroid drugs. These receptors were taken from a young man with Graves disease. CDR3s include the opening cysteine and the closing phenylalanine or tryptophan. D genes are given only for firm matches. Clone sizes are given selectively: once, few, many, or a class where the clone is expanded.

clone_size	d_call	v_call	j_call	cdr3_aa	cdr3_nt
many	.	TRBV7-3	TRBJ2-1	CASSLTGDSFNEQFF	TGTGCCAGCAGCTTAACTGGGGACTCATTCAATGAGCAGTTCTTC
many	.	TRBV20-1	TRBJ1-2	CSARGGGDGYTF	TGCAGTGCTAGAGGGGGAGGGGATGGCTACACCTTC
few	.	TRBV20-1	TRBJ2-3	CSARGPQDWVEQYF	TGCAGTGCTAGAGGACCCCAGGACTGGGTGGAGCAGTATTTT
.	.	TRBV7-3	TRBJ2-5	CASSLLGGREETQYF	TGTGCCAGCAGCTTACTGGGGGGCCGGGAGGAGACCCAGTACTTC
many	TRBD1	TRBV18	TRBJ2-7	CASSRGQGVVYEQYF	TGTGCCAGCTCACGGGGACAGGGGGTCGTCTACGAGCAGTACTTC
.	.	TRBV5-1	TRBJ2-4	CASSAGTVAKNIQYF	TGCGCCAGCAGCGCGGGGACAGTAGCCAAAAACATTCAGTACTTC
many	TRBD1	TRBV12-3/TRBV12-4	TRBJ1-5	CASSFGTGVGQPQHF	TGTGCCAGCAGTTTCGGGACAGGGGTCGGTCAGCCCCAGCATTTT
many	.	TRBV7-8	TRBJ1-2	CASSSGRSVNYGYTF	TGTGCCAGCAGCTCAGGACGGAGCGTGAACTATGGCTACACCTTC
many	.	TRBV30	TRBJ1-4	CAWSAEAGRNEKLFF	TGTGCCTGGAGTGCAGAGGCAGGGCGGAATGAAAAACTGTTTTTT
many	.	TRBV3-1	TRBJ2-7	CASSSRGARTYEQYF	TGTGCCAGCAGCTCACGAGGGGCCAGAACCTACGAGCAGTACTTC
many	TRBD1	TRBV27	TRBJ1-5	CASRFQGGNQPQHF	TGTGCCAGCAGATTTCAGGGGGGCAATCAGCCCCAGCATTTT
many	.	TRBV20-1	TRBJ2-1	CSARGLSYNEQFF	TGCAGTGCTAGAGGGCTCTCCTACAATGAGCAGTTCTTC
many	TRBD2	TRBV6-1	TRBJ2-1	CASSRPRAGGPYNEQFF	TGTGCCAGCAGTCGCCCCCGGGCGGGAGGGCCGTACAATGAGCAGTTCTTC
.	.	TRBV7-2	TRBJ2-5	CASSLDSRKETQYF	TGTGCCAGCAGCTTAGATTCTCGGAAAGAGACCCAGTACTTC
few	.	TRBV13	TRBJ2-1	CASTLERGRPYNEQFF	TGTGCCAGCACCCTAGAAAGGGGGAGGCCATACAATGAGCAGTTCTTC
.	.	TRBV6-2/TRBV6-3	TRBJ1-4	CASSYRSTPNEKLFF	TGTGCCAGCAGTTACAGGTCGACACCTAATGAAAAACTGTTTTTT
.	TRBD2	TRBV5-1	TRBJ2-1	CASSSLAGGGDEQFF	TGCGCCAGCAGCTCCTTAGCGGGAGGAGGGGATGAGCAGTTCTTC
few	TRBD2	TRBV9	TRBJ2-7	CASSVAGTSGIGGEQYF	TGTGCCAGCAGCGTAGCTGGAACTAGCGGGATAGGGGGCGAGCAGTACTTC
.	TRBD2	TRBV20-1	TRBJ2-7	CSARNTGTSGIHSSYEQYF	TGCAGTGCTAGAAACACCGGGACTAGCGGGATCCATAGCTCCTACGAGCAGTACTTC
.	TRBD1	TRBV9	TRBJ2-7	CASSLDRAGHEQYF	TGTGCCAGCAGCCTCGACAGGGCAGGCCACGAGCAGTACTTC
.	.	TRBV30	TRBJ1-5	CAWSPSGSNQPQHF	TGTGCCTGGAGTCCTTCAGGGAGCAATCAGCCCCAGCATTTT
many	.	TRBV20-1	TRBJ2-5	CSARDVLGVETQYF	TGCAGTGCTAGAGATGTCCTAGGGGTTGAGACCCAGTACTTC
.	TRBD2	TRBV9	TRBJ2-3	CASSVVSGATDTQYF	TGTGCCAGCAGCGTAGTTAGCGGGGCCACAGATACGCAGTATTTT
many	TRBD2	TRBV27	TRBJ2-7	CASSDLAGGYEQYF	TGTGCCAGCAGTGACCTAGCGGGAGGATACGAGCAGTACTTC
.	TRBD1	TRBV7-9	TRBJ2-3	CASSTRSTGGSPDTQYF	TGTGCCAGCAGCACCCGGTCGACAGGGGGCAGTCCAGATACGCAGTATTTT
.	.	TRBV6-1	TRBJ2-7	CASSEAVRTVVPYEQYF	TGTGCCAGCAGTGAAGCGGTCCGGACTGTTGTGCCCTACGAGCAGTACTTC
many	TRBD1	TRBV2	TRBJ1-4	CASCIRDRLEKLFF	TGTGCCAGCTGCATCCGGGACAGACTTGAAAAACTGTTTTTT
.	.	TRBV10-2	TRBJ2-4	CASNLTPRPQNIQYF	TGCGCCAGCAATCTTACCCCTAGGCCGCAAAACATTCAGTACTTC
many	.	TRBV27	TRBJ2-3	CASSLAGGPTDTQYF	TGTGCCAGCAGCTTAGCAGGCGGCCCCACAGATACGCAGTATTTT
many	TRBD2	TRBV24-1	TRBJ2-3	CATSDETSGKSTDTQYF	TGTGCCACCAGTGATGAGACTAGCGGGAAGTCCACAGATACGCAGTATTTT
many	.	TRBV12-3/TRBV12-4	TRBJ2-7	CASRPGTLSYEQYF	TGTGCCAGCAGACCCGGGACTCTCTCCTACGAGCAGTACTTC
many	TRBD2	TRBV2	TRBJ2-7	CASSPLAVSYEQYF	TGTGCCAGCAGTCCACTAGCGGTCTCCTACGAGCAGTACTTC
few	.	TRBV9	TRBJ1-1	CASSVDGGIRGTEAFF	TGTGCCAGCAGCGTAGATGGGGGGATCAGGGGAACTGAAGCTTTCTTT
.	.	TRBV29-1	TRBJ2-7	CSVAAGEGPYEQYF	TGCAGCGTTGCTGCAGGGGAAGGCCCCTACGAGCAGTACTTC
few	.	TRBV7-9	TRBJ2-2	CASNMGSEIGELFF	TGTGCCAGCAACATGGGTTCCGAAATCGGGGAGCTGTTTTTT
.	.	TRBV2	TRBJ1-4	CASSERVEKLFF	TGTGCCAGCAGTGAAAGGGTTGAAAAACTGTTTTTT
many	.	TRBV27	TRBJ2-3	CASSLLGDTQYF	TGTGCCAGCAGTTTATTAGGAGATACGCAGTATTTT
.	.	TRBV3-1	TRBJ2-1	CASSQEAVQQFF	TGTGCCAGCAGCCAAGAGGCGGTACAGCAGTTCTTC
many	.	TRBV20-1	TRBJ2-3	CSALTSGTDTQYF	TGCAGTGCTCTAACCAGCGGCACAGATACGCAGTATTTT
many	TRBD1	TRBV3-1	TRBJ2-7	CASSQTGGVHEQYF	TGTGCCAGCAGCCAAACAGGGGGAGTACACGAGCAGTACTTC
many	.	TRBV3-1	TRBJ2-1	CASSQVYNEQFF	TGTGCCAGCAGCCAAGTATACAATGAGCAGTTCTTC
many	TRBD1	TRBV28	TRBJ2-7	CASSLERGRVYEQYF	TGTGCCAGCAGTTTAGAGAGGGGGCGCGTTTACGAGCAGTACTTC
.	.	TRBV29-1	TRBJ2-7	CSVPMGGGPYEQYF	TGCAGCGTCCCCATGGGCGGGGGCCCCTACGAGCAGTACTTC
many	TRBD2	TRBV28	TRBJ2-1	CASQRTSGYNEQFF	TGTGCCAGCCAGAGGACTAGCGGTTACAATGAGCAGTTCTTC
many	.	TRBV29-1	TRBJ1-2	CSVAGRDYGYTF	TGCAGCGTGGCGGGACGGGACTATGGCTACACCTTC
many	.	TRBV3-1	TRBJ1-1	CASSLEVYTEAFF	TGTGCCAGCAGCTTAGAGGTTTACACTGAAGCTTTCTTT
few	.	TRBV5-6	TRBJ1-4	CASSLADGKLFF	TGTGCCAGCAGCTTGGCAGATGGAAAACTGTTTTTT
.	TRBD2	TRBV20-1	TRBJ2-7	CSAQPRLAGVYEQYF	TGCAGTGCGCAACCGCGACTAGCGGGAGTCTACGAGCAGTACTTC
few	.	TRBV29-1	TRBJ2-3	CSVQETGTDTQYF	TGCAGCGTACAGGAGACCGGCACAGATACGCAGTATTTT
.	.	TRBV6-1	TRBJ2-3	CASSGLGSSGASTDTQYF	TGTGCCAGCAGTGGTCTCGGAAGCAGCGGCGCTAGCACAGATACGCAGTATTTT
.	TRBD1	TRBV12-3/TRBV12-4	TRBJ2-5	CASSSGTAIETQYF	TGTGCCAGCAGTTCCGGGACAGCGATAGAGACCCAGTACTTC
.	TRBD2	TRBV27	TRBJ2-7	CASRVTSESYEQYF	TGTGCCAGCAGGGTGACTAGCGAATCCTACGAGCAGTACTTC